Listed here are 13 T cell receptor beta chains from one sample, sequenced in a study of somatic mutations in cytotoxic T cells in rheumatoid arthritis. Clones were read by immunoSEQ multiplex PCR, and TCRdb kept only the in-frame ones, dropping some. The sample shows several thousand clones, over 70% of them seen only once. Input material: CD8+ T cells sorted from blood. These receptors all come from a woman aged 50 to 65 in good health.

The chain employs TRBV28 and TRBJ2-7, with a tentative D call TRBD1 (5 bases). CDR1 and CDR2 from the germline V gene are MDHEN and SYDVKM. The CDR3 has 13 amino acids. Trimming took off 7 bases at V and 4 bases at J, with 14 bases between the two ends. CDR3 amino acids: CASMVTGAYEQYF. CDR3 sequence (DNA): TGTGCCAGCATGGTTACAGGAGCATACGAGCAGTACTTC.

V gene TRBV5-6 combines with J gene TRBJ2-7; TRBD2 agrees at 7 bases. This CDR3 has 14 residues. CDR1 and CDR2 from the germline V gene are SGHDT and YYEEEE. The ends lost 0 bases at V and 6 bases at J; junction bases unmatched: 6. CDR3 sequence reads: CASSLVAGVGEQYF. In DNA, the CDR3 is TGTGCCAGCAGCTTGGTTGCGGGGGTTGGCGAGCAGTACTTC.

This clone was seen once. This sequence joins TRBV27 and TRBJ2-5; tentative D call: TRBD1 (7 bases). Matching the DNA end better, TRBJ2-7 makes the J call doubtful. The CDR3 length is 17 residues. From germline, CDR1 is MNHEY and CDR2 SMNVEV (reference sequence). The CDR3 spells CASSLLGGRGGTYEQYF. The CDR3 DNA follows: TGTGCCAGCAGTTTATTAGGGGGCAGAGGGGGGACCTACGAGCAGTACTTC.

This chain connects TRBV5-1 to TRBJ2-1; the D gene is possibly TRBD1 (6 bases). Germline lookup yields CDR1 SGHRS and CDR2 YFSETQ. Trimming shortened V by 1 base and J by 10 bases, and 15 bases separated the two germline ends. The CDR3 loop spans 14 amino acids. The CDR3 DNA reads TGCGCCAGCAGCTTGAGAGGGGGTGGTTGGGAGCAGTTCTTC. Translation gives CASSLRGGGWEQFF.

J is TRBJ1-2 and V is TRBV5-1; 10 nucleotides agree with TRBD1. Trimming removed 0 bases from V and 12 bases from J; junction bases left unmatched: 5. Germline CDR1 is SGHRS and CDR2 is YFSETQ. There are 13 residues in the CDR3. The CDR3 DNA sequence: TGCGCCAGCAGCTTGGGTGGGACAGGGGCACACACCTTC. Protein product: CASSLGGTGAHTF.

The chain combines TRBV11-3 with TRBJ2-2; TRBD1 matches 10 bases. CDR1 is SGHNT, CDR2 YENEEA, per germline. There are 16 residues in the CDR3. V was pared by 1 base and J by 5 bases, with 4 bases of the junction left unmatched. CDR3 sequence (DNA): TGTGCCAGCAGCTTAGTCGACAGGGGGCTTACCGGGGAGCTGTTTTTT. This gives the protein CASSLVDRGLTGELFF.

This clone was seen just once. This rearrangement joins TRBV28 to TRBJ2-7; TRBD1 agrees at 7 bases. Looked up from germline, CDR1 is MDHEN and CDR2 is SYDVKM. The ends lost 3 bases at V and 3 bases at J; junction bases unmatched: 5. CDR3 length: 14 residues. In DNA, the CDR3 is TGTGCCAGCAGTTTCCCAAGACAGGGCTACGAGCAGTACTTC. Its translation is CASSFPRQGYEQYF.

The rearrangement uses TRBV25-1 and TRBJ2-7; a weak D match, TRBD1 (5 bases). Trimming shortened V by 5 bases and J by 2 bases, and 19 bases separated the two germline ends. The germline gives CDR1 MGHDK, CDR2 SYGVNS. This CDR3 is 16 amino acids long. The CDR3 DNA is TGTGCCAGCAGTTTCTCAGGGCTCCCCATTCCCTACGAGCAGTACTTC. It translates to CASSFSGLPIPYEQYF.

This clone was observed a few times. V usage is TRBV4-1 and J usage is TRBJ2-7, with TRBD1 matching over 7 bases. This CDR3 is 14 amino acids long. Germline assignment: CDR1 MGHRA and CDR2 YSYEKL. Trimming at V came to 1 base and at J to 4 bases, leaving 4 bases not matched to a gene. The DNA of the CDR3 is TGCGCCAGCAGCCAAGGAGGGGGCCCGTACGAGCAGTACTTC. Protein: CASSQGGGPYEQYF.

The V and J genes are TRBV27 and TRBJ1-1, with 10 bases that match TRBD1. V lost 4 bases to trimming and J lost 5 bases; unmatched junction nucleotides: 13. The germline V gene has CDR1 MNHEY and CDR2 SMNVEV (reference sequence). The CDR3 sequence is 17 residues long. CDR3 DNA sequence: TGTGCCAGCAGTTCTGTGACAGGGGGCGGACGGGCGACTGAAGCTTTCTTT. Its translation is CASSSVTGGGRATEAFF.

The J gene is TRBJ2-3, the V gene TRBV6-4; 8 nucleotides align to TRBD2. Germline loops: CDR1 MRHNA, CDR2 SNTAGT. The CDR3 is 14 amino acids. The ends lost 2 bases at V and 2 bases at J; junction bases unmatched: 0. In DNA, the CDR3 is TGTGCCAGCAGTGACGGACTAGCCACAGATACGCAGTATTTT. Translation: CASSDGLATDTQYF.

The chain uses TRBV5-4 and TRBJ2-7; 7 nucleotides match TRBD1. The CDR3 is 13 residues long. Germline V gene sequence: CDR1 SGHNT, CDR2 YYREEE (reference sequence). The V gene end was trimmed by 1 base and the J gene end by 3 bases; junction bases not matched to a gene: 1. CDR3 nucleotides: TGTGCCAGCAGCTTGAACAGGGGCTACGAGCAGTACTTC. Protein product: CASSLNRGYEQYF.

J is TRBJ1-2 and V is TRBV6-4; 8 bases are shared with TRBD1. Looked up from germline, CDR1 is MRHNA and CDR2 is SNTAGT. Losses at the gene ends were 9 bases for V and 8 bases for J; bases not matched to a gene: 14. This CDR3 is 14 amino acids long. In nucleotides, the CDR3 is TGTGCCAGTCAATGGCAGGGGGCGCGTGAAGGCTACACCTTC. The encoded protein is CASQWQGAREGYTF.